The 8 T cell receptor beta chains below were found in one sample sequenced in a study of T cells in Graves' hyperthyroidism and ophthalmopathy. TCR beta CDR3 sequences were amplified from RNA transcripts. The HTBI set primed first-round TCR CDR3 RT-PCR. TCRdb redid the calling of the multiplex PCR reads with MiXCR, one entry per CDR3 protein. The sample contains about 660,000 distinct CDR3 sequences, about 45% of which appear only once. Material: peripheral blood or thyroid tissue (not recorded which). The source is an adult man with Graves' disease, either hyperthyroidism or ophthalmopathy (not recorded which).

This clonotype was found a few times. The chain uses TRBV29-1 and TRBJ1-2; D unclear. Germline lookup yields CDR1 SQVTM and CDR2 ANQGSEA. V lost 4 bases to trimming and J lost 5 bases, with 17 bases between them. The CDR3 has 14 amino acids. The chain's CDR3 is CSVGSAQDGYGYTF. The CDR3 DNA reads as TGCAGCGTTGGATCGGCCCAGGACGGATATGGCTACACCTTC.

This clonotype was seen a single time. The chain combines TRBV6-1 with TRBJ1-2; D not resolved. V was clipped by 3 bases and J by 4 bases, with 9 bases between them. This CDR3 comprises 13 residues. Germline-derived CDR1 and CDR2 are MNHNS and SASEGT. The chain's CDR3 is CASSEPEVYGYTF. The CDR3 DNA is TGTGCCAGCAGTGAGCCAGAAGTCTATGGCTACACCTTC.

V is TRBV20-1 and J is TRBJ1-5; tentatively, D is TRBD1 (5 bases). The V and J ends lost 3 bases and 4 bases respectively, with 10 bases between them. In germline, CDR1 is DFQATT, CDR2 SNEGSKA (reference sequence). This CDR3 is built from 13 residues. The CDR3 is CSASTGQNQPQHF. CDR3 nucleotide sequence: TGCAGTGCTAGTACGGGGCAAAATCAGCCCCAGCATTTT.

Ten or more counts support this clonotype. The rearrangement uses TRBV24-1 and TRBJ1-2, with TRBD1 as a possible D gene (5 bases). The CDR3 runs 16 residues. Germline V CDR1 and CDR2: KGHDR, SFDVKD. V was shortened by 0 bases and J by 8 bases, with 18 bases between the two germline ends. CDR3 residues: CATSDLTLGHLGGYTF. DNA of the CDR3: TGTGCCACCAGTGATTTGACCCTTGGACACCTTGGGGGCTACACCTTC.

This clonotype has just a few counts. V usage is TRBV7-2 and J usage is TRBJ1-3; TRBD1 matches at 8 bases. Trimming at V came to 7 bases and at J to 2 bases, leaving 7 bases not matched to a gene. The CDR3 loop spans 15 amino acids. Germline V gene data show CDR1 as SGHTA and CDR2 as FQGNSA. The CDR3 sequence is CASNRGGYPGNTIYF. The CDR3 region has the DNA TGTGCCAGCAACAGGGGGGGGTATCCTGGAAACACCATATATTTT.

In regard to this clonotype: One junction end does not reproduce the germline sequence, and a read error may be involved. The chain links TRBV15 to TRBJ2-7; D perhaps matches TRBD2 (5 bases). The CDR3 totals 11 residues. In germline, CDR1 is LNHNV, CDR2 YYDKDF (reference sequence). The CDR3 region has the DNA TGTGCCACCAGCAGAGGAGGTTTCGAGGGATTC. Translating gives CATSRGGFEGF.

A few counts support this clonotype. The genes are TRBV6-1 and TRBJ2-2; D gene ambiguous. Trimming cost V 4 bases and J 1 base, with 4 bases left between them. Germline-derived CDR1 and CDR2 are MNHNS and SASEGT. The CDR3 loop spans 13 amino acids. The CDR3 spells CASSAENTGELFF. The CDR3 DNA follows: TGTGCCAGCAGTGCGGAGAACACCGGGGAGCTGTTTTTT.

This clonotype was detected only a few times. A read error may account for a junction end that differs from germline. The chain combines TRBV20-1 with TRBJ1-1; D might be TRBD1 (5 bases). Germline CDR1 and CDR2: DFQATT and SNEGSKA (reference sequence). The CDR3 has 15 residues. Here the CDR3 reads CSASGGEGRNPEAFF. The CDR3 DNA reads TGCAGTGCTAGCGGGGGTGAAGGGAGGAACCCTGAAGCTTTCTTT.